This T cell receptor (beta chain) was captured by sequencing in a study of T cells after somatic rescue of genetic block. This table comes from immunoSEQ multiplex PCR, and its TCRdb copy is limited to in-frame clones, with some not included. The sample carries about 68,000 clones, 85% to 95% recorded once. With 0 bases clipped from V and 5 bases from J, the junction kept 4 bases outside the gene matches. Germline values: CDR1 SGHNT, CDR2 YYREEE (reference sequence). The length of the CDR3 is 15 residues. The V gene is TRBV5-4, the J gene TRBJ2-7; TRBD1 matches at 11 bases. The sequenced material came from peripheral blood mononuclear cells (PBMCs). The TCR originated in a middle-aged man. The CDR3: CASSLAGQGAHEQYF. CDR3 nucleotide sequence: TGTGCCAGCAGCTTGGCCGGACAGGGGGCCCACGAGCAGTACTTC.